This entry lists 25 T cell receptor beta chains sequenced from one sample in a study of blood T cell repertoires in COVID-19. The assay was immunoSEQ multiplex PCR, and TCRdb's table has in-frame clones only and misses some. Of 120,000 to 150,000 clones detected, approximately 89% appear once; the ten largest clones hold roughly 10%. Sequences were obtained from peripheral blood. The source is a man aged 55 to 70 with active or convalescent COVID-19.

The CDR3 DNA follows: TGTGCCAGCAGTCAGTACCCTCGACTAGCGGGAGGGGCTAGAGACGGGGAGCTGTTTTTT. This encodes CASSQYPRLAGGARDGELFF. The chain recombines TRBV6-2 or TRBV6-3 with TRBJ2-2; 14 bases fit TRBD2. With 5 bases clipped from V and 7 bases from J, the junction kept 18 bases outside the gene matches. Per the germline V gene, CDR1 is MNHEY and CDR2 is SVGEGT. The CDR3 length is 20 residues.

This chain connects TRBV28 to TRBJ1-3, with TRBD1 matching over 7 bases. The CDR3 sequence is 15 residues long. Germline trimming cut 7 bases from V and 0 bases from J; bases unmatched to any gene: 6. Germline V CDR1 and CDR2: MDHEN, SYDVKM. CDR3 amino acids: CASTIRGASGNTIYF. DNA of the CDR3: TGTGCCAGCACCATCAGGGGGGCCTCTGGAAACACCATATATTTT.

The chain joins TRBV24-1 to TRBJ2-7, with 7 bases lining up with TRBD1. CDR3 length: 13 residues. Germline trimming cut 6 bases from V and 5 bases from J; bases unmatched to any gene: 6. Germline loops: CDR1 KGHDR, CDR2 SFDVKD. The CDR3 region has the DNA TGTGCCACCAGTTCCACAGGGGACCACGAGCAGTACTTC. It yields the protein CATSSTGDHEQYF.

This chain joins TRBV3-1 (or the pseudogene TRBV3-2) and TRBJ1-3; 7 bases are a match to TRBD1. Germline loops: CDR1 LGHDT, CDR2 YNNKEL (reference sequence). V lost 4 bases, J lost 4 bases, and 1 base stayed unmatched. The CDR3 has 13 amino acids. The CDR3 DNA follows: TGTGCCAGCAGCCCACAGGGGGGAAACACCATATATTTT. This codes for CASSPQGGNTIYF.

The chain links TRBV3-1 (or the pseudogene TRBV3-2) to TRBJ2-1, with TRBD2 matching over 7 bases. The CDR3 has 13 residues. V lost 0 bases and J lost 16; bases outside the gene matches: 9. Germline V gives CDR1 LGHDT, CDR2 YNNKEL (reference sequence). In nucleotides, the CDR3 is TGTGCCAGCAGCCAAGATTGGGCGGGAGTACGATTCTTC. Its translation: CASSQDWAGVRFF.

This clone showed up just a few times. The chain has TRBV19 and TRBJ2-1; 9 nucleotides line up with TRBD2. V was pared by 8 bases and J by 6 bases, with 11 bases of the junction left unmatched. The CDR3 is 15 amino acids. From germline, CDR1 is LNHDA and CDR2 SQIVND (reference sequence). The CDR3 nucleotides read TGTGCCAGTGCCTCCGGGACTAGCAGTATCAATGAGCAGTTCTTC. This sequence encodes CASASGTSSINEQFF.

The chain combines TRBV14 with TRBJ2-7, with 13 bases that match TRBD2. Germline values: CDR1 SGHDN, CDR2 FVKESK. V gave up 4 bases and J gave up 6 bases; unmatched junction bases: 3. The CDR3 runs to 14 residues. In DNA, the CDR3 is TGTGCCAGCAGCCGACTAGCGGGAGGAGGCGAGCAGTACTTC. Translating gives CASSRLAGGGEQYF.

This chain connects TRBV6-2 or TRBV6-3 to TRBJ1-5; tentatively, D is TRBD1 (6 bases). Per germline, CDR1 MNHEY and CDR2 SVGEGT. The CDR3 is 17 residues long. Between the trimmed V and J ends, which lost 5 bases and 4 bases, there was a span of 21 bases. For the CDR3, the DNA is TGTGCCAGCAGTCCCTCCAACAGGGCTTCGTGGAATCAGCCCCAGCATTTT. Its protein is CASSPSNRASWNQPQHF.

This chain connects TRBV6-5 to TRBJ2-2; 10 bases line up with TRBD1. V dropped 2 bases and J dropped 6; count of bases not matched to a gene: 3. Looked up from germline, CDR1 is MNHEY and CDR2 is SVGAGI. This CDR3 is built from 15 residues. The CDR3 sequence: CASSYAGQGSGELFF. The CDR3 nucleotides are TGTGCCAGCAGTTACGCGGGACAGGGGTCCGGGGAGCTGTTTTTT.

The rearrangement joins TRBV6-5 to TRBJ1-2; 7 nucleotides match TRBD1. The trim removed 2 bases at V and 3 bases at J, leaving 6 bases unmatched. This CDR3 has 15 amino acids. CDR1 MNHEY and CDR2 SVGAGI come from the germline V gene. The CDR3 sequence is CASSYLSGQHYGYTF. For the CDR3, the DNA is TGTGCCAGCAGTTACCTATCGGGACAGCACTATGGCTACACCTTC.

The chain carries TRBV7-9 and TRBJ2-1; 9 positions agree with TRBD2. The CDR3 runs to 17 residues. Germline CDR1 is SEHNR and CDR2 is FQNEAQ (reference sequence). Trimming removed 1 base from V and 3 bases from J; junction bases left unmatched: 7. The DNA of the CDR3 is TGTGCCAGCAGCTTAGGCGGGTTGCGGGAGGGCTACAATGAGCAGTTCTTC. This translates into CASSLGGLREGYNEQFF.

CDR3 sequence reads: CATSRARRYNEQFF. CDR3 DNA sequence: TGTGCCACCAGCAGAGCACGCCGGTACAATGAGCAGTTCTTC. V and J are TRBV15 and TRBJ2-1; no reliable D call. Germline CDR1 is LNHNV and CDR2 is YYDKDF (reference sequence). CDR3 size: 14 residues. Between the trimmed V and J ends, which lost 1 base and 4 bases, there was a span of 8 bases.

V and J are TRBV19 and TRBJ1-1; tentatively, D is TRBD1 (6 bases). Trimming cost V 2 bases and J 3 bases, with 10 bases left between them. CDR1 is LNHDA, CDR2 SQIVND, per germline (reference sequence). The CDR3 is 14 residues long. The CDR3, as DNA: TGTGCCAGTAGTATAAGGGGACATCACACTGAAGCTTTCTTT. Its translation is CASSIRGHHTEAFF.

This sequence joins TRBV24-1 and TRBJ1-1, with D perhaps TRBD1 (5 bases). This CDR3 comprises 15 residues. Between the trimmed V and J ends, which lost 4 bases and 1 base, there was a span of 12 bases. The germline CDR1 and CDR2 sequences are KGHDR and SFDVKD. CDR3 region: CATSDSRGQNTEAFF. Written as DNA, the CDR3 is TGTGCCACCAGTGACTCAAGGGGTCAGAACACTGAAGCTTTCTTT.

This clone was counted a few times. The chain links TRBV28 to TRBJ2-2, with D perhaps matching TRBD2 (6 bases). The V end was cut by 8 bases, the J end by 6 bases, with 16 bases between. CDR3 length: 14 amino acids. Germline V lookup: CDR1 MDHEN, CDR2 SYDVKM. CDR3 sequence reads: CASGQGLLAGELFF. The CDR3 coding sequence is TGTGCCAGCGGCCAAGGACTACTCGCCGGGGAGCTGTTTTTT. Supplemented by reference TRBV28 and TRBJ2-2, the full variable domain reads DVKVTQSSRYLVKRTGEKVFLECVQDMDHENMFWYRQDPGLGLRLIYFSYDVKMKEKGDIPEGYSVSREKKERFSLILESASTNQTSMYLCASGQGLLAGELFFGEGSRLTVL.

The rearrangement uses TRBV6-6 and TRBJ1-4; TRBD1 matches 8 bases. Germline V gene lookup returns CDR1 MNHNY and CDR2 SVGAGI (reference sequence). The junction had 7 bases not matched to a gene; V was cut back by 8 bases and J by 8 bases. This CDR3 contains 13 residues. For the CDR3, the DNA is TGTGCCAGCGGGACAGGTCTAGGAGAAAAACTGTTTTTT. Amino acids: CASGTGLGEKLFF.

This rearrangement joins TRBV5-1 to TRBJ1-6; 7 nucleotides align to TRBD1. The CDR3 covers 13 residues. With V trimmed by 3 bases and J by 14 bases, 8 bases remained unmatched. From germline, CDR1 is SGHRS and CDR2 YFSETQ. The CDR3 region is CASSSMTGQTLHF. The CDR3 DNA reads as TGCGCCAGCAGCTCGATGACAGGGCAGACCCTCCACTTT.

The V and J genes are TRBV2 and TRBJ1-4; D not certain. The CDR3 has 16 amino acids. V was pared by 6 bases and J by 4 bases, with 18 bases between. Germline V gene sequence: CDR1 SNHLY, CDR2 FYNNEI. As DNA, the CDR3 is TGTGCCAGCAGATCGGCAGCTCCGGGAGGTAATGAAAAACTGTTTTTT. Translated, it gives CASRSAAPGGNEKLFF.

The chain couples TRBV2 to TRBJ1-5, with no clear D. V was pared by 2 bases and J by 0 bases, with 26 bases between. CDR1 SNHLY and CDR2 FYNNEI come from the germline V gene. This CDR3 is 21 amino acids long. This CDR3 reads CASSEWRARTLGSHSNQPQHF. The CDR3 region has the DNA TGTGCCAGCAGTGAATGGCGCGCGCGAACGCTAGGTTCTCATAGCAATCAGCCCCAGCATTTT.

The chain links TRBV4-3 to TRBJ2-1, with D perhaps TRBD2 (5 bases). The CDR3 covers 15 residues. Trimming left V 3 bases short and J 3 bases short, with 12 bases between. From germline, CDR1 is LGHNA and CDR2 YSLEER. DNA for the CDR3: TGCGCCAGCAGCCAGGACTGGTATCGCTACAATGAGCAGTTCTTC. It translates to CASSQDWYRYNEQFF.

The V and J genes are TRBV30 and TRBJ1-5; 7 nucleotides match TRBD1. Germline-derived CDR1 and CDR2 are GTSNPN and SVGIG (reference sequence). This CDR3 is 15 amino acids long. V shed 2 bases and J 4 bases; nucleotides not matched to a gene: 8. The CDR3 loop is CAWSPKQGRNQPQHF. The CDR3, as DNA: TGTGCCTGGAGTCCCAAACAGGGGAGGAATCAGCCCCAGCATTTT.

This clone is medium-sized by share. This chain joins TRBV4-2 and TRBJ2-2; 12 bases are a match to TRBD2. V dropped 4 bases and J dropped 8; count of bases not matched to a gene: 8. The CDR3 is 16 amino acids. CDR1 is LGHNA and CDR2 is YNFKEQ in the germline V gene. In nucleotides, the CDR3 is TGTGCCAGCAGCCCGGTGACTAGCGGGAGTACGGGGGAGCTGTTTTTT. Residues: CASSPVTSGSTGELFF.

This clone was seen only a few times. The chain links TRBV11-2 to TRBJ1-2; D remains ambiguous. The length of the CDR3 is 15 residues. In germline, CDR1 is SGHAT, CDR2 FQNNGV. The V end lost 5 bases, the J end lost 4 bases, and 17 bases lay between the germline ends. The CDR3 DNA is TGTGCCAGCAGCCCACCCGAGAGGTCCTCCTATGGCTACACCTTC. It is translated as CASSPPERSSYGYTF.

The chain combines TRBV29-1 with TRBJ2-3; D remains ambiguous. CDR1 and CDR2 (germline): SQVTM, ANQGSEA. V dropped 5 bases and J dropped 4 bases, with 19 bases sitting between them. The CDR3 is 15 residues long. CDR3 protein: CSVSRQAFTADTQYF. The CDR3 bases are TGCAGCGTTTCCCGGCAGGCCTTTACCGCAGATACGCAGTATTTT.

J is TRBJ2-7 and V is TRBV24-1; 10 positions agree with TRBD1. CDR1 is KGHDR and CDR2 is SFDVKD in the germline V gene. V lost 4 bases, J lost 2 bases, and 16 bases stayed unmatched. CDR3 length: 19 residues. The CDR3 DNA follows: TGTGCCACCAGTGAGACAGGGGGCGATTCTAGCGGGTCCACCTACGAGCAGTACTTC. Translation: CATSETGGDSSGSTYEQYF.